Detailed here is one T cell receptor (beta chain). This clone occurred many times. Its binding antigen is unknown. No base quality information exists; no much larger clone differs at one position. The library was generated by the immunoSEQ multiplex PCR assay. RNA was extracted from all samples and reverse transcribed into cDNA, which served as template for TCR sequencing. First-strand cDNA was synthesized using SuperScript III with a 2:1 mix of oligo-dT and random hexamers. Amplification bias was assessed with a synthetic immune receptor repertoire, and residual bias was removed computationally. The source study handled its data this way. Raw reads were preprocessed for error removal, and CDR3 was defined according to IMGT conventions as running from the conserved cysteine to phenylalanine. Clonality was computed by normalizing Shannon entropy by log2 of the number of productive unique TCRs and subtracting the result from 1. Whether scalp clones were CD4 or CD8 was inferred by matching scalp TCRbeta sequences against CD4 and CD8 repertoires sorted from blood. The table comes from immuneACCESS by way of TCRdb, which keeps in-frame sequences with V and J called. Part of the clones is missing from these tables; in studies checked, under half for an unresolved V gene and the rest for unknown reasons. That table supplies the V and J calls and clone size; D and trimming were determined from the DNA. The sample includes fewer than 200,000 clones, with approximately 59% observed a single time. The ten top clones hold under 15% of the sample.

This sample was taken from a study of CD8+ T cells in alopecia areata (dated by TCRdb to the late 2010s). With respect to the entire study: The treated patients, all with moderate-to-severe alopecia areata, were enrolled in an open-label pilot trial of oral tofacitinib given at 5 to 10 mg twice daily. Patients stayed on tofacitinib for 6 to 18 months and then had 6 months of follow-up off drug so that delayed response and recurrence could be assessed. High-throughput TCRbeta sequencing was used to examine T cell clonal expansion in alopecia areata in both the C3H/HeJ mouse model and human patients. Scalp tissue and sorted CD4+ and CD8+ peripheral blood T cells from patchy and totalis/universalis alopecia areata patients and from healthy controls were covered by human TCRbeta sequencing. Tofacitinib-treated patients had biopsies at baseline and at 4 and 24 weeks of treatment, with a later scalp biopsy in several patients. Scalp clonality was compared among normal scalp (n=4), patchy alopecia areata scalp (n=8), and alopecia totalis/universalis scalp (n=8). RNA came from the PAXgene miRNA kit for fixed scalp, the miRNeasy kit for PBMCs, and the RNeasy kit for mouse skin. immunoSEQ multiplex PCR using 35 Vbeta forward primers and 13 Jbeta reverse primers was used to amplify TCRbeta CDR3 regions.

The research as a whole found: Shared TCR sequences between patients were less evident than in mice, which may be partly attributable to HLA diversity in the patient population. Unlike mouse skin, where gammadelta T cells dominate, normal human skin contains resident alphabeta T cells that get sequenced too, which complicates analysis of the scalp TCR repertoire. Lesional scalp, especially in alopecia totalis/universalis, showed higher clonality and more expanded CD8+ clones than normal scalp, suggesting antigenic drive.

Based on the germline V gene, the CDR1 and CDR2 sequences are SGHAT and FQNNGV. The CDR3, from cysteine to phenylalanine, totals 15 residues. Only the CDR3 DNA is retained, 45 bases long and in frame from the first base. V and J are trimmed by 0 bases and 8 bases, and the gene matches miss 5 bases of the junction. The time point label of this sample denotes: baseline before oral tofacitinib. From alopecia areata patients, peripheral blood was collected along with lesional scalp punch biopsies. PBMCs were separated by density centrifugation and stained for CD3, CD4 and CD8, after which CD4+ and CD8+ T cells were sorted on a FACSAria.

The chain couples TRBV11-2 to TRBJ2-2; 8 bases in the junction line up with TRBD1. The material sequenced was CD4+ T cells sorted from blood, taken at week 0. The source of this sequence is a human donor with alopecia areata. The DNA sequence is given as TGTGCCAGCAGCTTAGACCCAGGGGGCGTGGGGGAGCTGTTTTTT. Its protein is CASSLDPGGVGELFF.